The rows below give T cell receptor beta chains drawn from one sample of a study of blood T cell repertoires in COVID-19. Method: immunoSEQ multiplex PCR; TCRdb's copy keeps in-frame clones and lacks some. The data contain about 210,000 clones, about four fifths of them seen just once; the ten biggest clones take up approximately 8%. Sequences were obtained from peripheral blood. The receptors were gathered from a woman between 50 and 59 years old with active or convalescent COVID-19. Both conserved end residues are part of each CDR3. D genes are given only for firm matches.

v_gene	j_gene	d_gene	CDR3aa
TRBV5-6	TRBJ2-1	NA	CASSLSVGLYNEQFF
TRBV5-1	TRBJ2-7	TRBD2	CASSLGTSGIYEQYF
TRBV2	TRBJ1-3	TRBD1	CASSERQGSENTIYF
TRBV5-1	TRBJ2-1	TRBD1	CASKRDRSNEQFF
TRBV13	TRBJ2-3	NA	CASSSRSLTDTQYF
TRBV7-2	TRBJ2-3	NA	CASTDGGSGTDTQYF
TRBV28	TRBJ1-4	NA	CASSSGSNEKLFF
TRBV28	TRBJ2-7	NA	CASSRREPYEQYF
TRBV6-1	TRBJ1-5	NA	CASSEQGLGDQPQHF
TRBV3-1/TRBV3-2	TRBJ1-1	NA	CASSPGGAHTEAFF
TRBV6-6	TRBJ1-1	TRBD1	CASSRQGLGTEAFF
TRBV7-9	TRBJ1-6	NA	CASSTAGGNSPLHF
TRBV6-4	TRBJ2-1	TRBD2	CASSALAGGYEQFF
TRBV6-5	TRBJ1-2	TRBD1	CASRLGQPPDYGYTF
TRBV5-6	TRBJ1-4	NA	CASSLTTAGGEKLFF
TRBV27	TRBJ2-1	TRBD2	CASSLVGLAVPSSYNEQFF
TRBV19	TRBJ2-4	NA	CASSAPLVKNIQYF
TRBV7-2	TRBJ2-3	NA	CASSLVWGPGTDTQYF
TRBV2	TRBJ2-1	TRBD2	CASTGLADNEQFF
TRBV9	TRBJ1-6	NA	CASSQGTNSPLHF
TRBV6-5	TRBJ1-2	NA	CASSKRGGQYGYTF
TRBV23-1	TRBJ1-2	TRBD1	CASSQSNAGTVGLDYGYTF
TRBV19	TRBJ2-7	NA	CASSIGSRGYEQYF
TRBV5-4	TRBJ2-3	TRBD2	CASSLTGGYADTQYF
TRBV18	TRBJ1-5	NA	CASSPRTASNSNQPQHF
TRBV12-5	TRBJ2-1	NA	CASGLVLSGEQFF
TRBV5-5	TRBJ2-3	TRBD2	CASTPGGGDTQYF
TRBV25-1	TRBJ1-4	NA	CAAAGGSFSKLFF
TRBV7-9	TRBJ2-1	NA	CASSFRGNEQFF
TRBV2	TRBJ1-1	NA	CASSAYLNTEAFF
TRBV19	TRBJ1-2	NA	CASSMGTAYGYTF
TRBV19	TRBJ2-1	NA	CASSLSRSSYNEQFF
TRBV11-2	TRBJ1-2	NA	CASMNRAGIYGYTF
TRBV27	TRBJ2-5	TRBD1	CASSLWTGAQETQYF
TRBV5-4	TRBJ2-5	TRBD1	CASRARTGSGETQYF
TRBV24-1	TRBJ2-3	NA	CATSDPQGPTQYF
TRBV29-1	TRBJ1-6	NA	CSVASQGGSPLHF
TRBV7-8	TRBJ2-6	NA	CASSLGLNSGANVLTF
TRBV21-1	TRBJ2-3	NA	CASSKVAGGTDTQYF
TRBV2	TRBJ2-3	TRBD2	CASRGAIAGDWSTDTQYF
TRBV19	TRBJ2-3	TRBD2	CASSIGTSGDITDTQYF
TRBV5-1	TRBJ2-5	NA	CASSLDVRETQYF
TRBV3-1/TRBV3-2	TRBJ2-5	TRBD1	CASRGGPQGAQTQYF
TRBV2	TRBJ2-3	NA	CASSSSTSTDTQYF